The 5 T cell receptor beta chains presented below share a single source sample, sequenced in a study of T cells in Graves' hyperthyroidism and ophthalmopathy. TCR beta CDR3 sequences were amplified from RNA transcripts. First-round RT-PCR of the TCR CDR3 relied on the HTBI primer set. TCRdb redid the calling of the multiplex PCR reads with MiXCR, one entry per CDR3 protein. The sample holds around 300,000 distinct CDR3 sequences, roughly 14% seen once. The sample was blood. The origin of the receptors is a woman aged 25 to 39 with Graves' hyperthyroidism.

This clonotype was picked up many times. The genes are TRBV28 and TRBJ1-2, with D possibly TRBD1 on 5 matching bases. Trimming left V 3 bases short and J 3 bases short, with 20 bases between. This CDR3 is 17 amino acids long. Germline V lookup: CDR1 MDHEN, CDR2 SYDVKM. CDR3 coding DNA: TGTGCCAGCAGTTTTCCGTCAAGCCGGGACGGAGACTATGGCTACACCTTC. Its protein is CASSFPSSRDGDYGYTF.

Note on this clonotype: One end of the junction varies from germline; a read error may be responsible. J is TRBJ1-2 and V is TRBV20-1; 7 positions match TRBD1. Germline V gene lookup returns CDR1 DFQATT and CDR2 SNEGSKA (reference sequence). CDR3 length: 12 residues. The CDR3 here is CSASRGGDGYIF. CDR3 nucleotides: TGCAGTGCTAGCAGGGGGGGCGATGGCTACATCTTC.

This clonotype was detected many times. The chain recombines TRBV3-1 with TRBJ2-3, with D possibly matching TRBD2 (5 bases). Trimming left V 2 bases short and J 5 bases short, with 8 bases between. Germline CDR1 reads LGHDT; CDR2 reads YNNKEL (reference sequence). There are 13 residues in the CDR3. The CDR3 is CASSQWGEDTQYF. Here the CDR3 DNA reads TGTGCCAGCAGCCAATGGGGAGAAGATACGCAGTATTTT.

In DNA form, the CDR3 reads TGTGCCAGTGGGGGAAGGCGAATCTCACCCCTCCACTTT. Its translation is CASGGRRISPLHF. The chain is built from TRBV19 and TRBJ1-6; possible D gene TRBD1, 5 bases. CDR3 size: 13 residues. Between the trimmed V and J ends, which lost 8 bases and 10 bases, there was a span of 15 bases. The germline gives CDR1 LNHDA, CDR2 SQIVND (reference sequence).

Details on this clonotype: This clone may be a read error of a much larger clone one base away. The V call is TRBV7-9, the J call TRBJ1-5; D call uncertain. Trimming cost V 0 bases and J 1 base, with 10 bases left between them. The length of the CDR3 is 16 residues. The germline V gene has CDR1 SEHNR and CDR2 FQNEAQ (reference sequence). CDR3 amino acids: CASSLARITSNQPQHF. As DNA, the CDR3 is TGTGCCAGCAGCTTAGCCCGGATAACAAGCAATCAGCCCCAGCATTTT.